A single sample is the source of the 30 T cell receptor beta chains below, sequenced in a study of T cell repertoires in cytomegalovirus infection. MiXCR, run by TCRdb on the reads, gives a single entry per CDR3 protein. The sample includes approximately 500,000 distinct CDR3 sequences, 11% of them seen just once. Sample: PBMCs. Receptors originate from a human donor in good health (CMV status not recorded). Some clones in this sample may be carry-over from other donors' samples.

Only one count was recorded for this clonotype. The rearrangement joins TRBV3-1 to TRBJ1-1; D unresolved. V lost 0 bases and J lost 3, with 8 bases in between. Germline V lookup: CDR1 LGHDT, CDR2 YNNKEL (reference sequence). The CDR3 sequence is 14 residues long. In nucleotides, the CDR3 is TGTGCCAGCAGCCAAGACAGAGGTTACACTGAAGCTTTCTTT. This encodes CASSQDRGYTEAFF.

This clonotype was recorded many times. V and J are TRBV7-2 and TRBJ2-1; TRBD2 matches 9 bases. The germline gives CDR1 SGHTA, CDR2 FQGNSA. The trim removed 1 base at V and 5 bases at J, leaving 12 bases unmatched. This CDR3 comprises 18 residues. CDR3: CASSLVSSGIVTHNEQFF. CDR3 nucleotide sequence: TGTGCCAGCAGCTTAGTATCTAGCGGGATCGTCACACACAATGAGCAGTTCTTC.

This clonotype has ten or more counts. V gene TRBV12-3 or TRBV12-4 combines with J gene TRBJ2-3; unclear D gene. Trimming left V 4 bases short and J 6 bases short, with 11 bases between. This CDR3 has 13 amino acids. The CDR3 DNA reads TGTGCCAGCAGTTCGGACGTGTGGGATACGCAGTATTTT. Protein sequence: CASSSDVWDTQYF.

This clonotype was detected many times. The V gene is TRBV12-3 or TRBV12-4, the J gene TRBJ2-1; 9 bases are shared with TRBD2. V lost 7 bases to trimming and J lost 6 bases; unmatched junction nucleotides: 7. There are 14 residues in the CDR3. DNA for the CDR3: TGTGCCAGCACCTTCGTGACTAGCGGCAATGAGCAGTTCTTC. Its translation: CASTFVTSGNEQFF.

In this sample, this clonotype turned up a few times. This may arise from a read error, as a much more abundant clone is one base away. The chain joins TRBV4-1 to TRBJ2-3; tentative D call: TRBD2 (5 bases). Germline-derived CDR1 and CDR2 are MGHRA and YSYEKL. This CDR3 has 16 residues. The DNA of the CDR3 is TGCGCCAGCAACCAAGAAGGAATTAGCGACACAGATACGCAGTATTTT. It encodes CASNQEGISDTDTQYF.

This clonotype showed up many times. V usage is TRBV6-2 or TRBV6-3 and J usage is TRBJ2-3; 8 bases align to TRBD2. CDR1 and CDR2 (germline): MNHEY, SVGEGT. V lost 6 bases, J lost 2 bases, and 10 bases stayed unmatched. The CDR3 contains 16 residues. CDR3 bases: TGTGCCAGCAGCCTACCGGGACTAGACTACACAGATACGCAGTATTTT. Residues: CASSLPGLDYTDTQYF.

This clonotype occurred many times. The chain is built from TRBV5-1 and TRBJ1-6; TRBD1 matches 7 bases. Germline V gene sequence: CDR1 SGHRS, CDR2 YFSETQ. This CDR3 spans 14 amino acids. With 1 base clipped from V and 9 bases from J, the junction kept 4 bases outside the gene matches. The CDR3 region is CASSLWDRTSPLHF. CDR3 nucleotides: TGCGCCAGCAGCTTGTGGGACAGAACTTCACCCCTCCACTTT.

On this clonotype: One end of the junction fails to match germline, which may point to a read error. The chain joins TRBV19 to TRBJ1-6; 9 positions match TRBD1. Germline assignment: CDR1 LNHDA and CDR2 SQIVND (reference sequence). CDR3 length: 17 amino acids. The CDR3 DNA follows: TGTGCCGGTAGTATGCTTCTGGGACAGGGACTGAATTCACCCCTCCACTTT. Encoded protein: CAGSMLLGQGLNSPLHF.

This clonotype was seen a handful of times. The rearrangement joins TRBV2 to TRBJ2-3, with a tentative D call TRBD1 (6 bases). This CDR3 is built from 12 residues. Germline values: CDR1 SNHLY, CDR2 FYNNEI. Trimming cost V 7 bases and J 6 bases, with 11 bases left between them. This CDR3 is CASKGDGDTQYF. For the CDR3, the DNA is TGTGCCAGCAAGGGGGACGGTGATACGCAGTATTTT.

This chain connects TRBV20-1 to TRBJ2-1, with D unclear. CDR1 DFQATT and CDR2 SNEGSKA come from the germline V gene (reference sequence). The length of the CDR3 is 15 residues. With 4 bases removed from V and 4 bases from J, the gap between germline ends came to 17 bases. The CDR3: CSATYQMGSYNEQFF. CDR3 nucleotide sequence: TGCAGTGCTACCTATCAGATGGGGTCATACAATGAGCAGTTCTTC.

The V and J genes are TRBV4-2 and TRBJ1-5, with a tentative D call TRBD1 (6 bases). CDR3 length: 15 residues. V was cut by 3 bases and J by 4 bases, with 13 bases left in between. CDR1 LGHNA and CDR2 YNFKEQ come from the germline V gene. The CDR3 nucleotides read TGTGCCAGCAGCCAGAACAGGGAAGGAAATCAGCCCCAGCATTTT. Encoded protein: CASSQNREGNQPQHF.

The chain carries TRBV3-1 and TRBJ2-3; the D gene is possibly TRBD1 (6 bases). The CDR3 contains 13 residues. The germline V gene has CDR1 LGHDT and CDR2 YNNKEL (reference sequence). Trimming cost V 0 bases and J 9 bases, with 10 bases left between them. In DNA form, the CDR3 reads TGTGCCAGCAGCCAAGATCGAACAGGGACGCAGTATTTT. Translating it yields CASSQDRTGTQYF.

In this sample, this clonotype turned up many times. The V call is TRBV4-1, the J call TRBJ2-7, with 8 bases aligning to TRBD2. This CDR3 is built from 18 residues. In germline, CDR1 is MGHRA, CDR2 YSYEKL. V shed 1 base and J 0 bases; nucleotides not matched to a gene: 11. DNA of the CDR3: TGCGCCAGCAGCCAAGGGTCTAGCGGGCCGGGGAGCTCCTACGAGCAGTACTTC. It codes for CASSQGSSGPGSSYEQYF.

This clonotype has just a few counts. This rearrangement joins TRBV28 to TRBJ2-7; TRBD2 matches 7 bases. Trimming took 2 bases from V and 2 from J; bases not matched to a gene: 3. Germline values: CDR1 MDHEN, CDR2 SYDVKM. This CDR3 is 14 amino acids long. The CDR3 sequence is CASSLPSGAYEQYF. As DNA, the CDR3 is TGTGCCAGCAGTTTACCCAGCGGGGCCTACGAGCAGTACTTC.

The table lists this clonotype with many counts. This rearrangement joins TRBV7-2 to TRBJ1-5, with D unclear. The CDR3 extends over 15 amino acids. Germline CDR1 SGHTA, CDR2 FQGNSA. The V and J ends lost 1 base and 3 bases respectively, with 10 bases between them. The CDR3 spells CASSLDRVYNQPQHF. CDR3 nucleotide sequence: TGTGCCAGCAGCTTAGACCGGGTCTACAATCAGCCCCAGCATTTT.

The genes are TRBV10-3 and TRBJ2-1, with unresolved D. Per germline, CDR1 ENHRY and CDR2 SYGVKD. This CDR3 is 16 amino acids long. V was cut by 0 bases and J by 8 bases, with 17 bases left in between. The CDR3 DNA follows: TGTGCCATCAGTGAGTCCGTGACGTCTGCACGGGATGAGCAGTTCTTC. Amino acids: CAISESVTSARDEQFF.

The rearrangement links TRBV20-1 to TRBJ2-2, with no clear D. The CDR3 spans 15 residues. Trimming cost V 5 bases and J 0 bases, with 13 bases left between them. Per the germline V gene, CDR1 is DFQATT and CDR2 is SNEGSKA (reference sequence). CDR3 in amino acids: CSAAGRKSNTGELFF. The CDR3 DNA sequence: TGCAGTGCTGCCGGACGGAAATCGAACACCGGGGAGCTGTTTTTT.

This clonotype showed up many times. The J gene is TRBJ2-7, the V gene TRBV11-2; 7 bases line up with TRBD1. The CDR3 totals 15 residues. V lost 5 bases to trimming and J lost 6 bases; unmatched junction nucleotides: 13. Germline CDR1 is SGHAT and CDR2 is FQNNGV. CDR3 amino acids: CASSKRRTGGPEQYF. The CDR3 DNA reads TGTGCCAGCAGCAAAAGACGGACAGGCGGGCCCGAGCAGTACTTC.

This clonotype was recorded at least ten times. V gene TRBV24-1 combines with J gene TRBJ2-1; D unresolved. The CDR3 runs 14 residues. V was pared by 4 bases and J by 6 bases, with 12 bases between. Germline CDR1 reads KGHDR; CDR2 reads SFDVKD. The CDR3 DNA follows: TGTGCCACCAGTGACTGGAGCGACCCCAATGAGCAGTTCTTC. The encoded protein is CATSDWSDPNEQFF.

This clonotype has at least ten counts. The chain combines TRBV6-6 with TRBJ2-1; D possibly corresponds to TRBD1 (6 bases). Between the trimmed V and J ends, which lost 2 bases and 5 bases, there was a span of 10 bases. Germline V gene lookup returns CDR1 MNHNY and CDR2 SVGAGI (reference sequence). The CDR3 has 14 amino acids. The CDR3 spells CASSYRAGDNEQFF. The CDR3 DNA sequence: TGTGCCAGCAGTTACAGGGCAGGGGACAATGAGCAGTTCTTC.

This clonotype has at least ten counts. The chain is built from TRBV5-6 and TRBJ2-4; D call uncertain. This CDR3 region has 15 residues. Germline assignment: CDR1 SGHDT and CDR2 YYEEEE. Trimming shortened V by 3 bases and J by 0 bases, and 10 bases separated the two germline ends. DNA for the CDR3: TGTGCCAGCAGCTCGGGTCTCATAGCCAAAAACATTCAGTACTTC. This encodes CASSSGLIAKNIQYF. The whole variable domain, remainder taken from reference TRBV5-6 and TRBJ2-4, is DAGVTQSPTHLIKTRGQQVTLRCSPKSGHDTVSWYQQALGQGPQFIFQYYEEEERQRGNFPDRFSGHQFPNYSSELNVNALLLGDSALYLCASSSGLIAKNIQYFGAGTRLSVL.

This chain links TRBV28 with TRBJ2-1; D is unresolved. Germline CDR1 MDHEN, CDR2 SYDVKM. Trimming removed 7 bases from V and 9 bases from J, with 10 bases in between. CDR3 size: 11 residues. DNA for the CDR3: TGTGCCAGCACCCCTGACACTGAGCAGTTCTTC. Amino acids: CASTPDTEQFF.

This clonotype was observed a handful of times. In DNA form, the CDR3 reads TGTGCCAGCAGCTTCCAGGGGGCCACTCGTGGCATCAACACTGAAGCTTTCTTT. Its protein product is CASSFQGATRGINTEAFF. The chain carries TRBV5-5 and TRBJ1-1; 8 bases line up with TRBD1. CDR1 is SGHKS, CDR2 YYEKEE, per germline (reference sequence). With 2 bases clipped from V and 2 bases from J, the junction kept 14 bases outside the gene matches. CDR3 size: 18 residues.

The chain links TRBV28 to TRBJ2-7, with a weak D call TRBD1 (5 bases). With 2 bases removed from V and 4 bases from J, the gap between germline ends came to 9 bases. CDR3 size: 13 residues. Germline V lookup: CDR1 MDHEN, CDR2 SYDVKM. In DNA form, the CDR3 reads TGTGCCAGCAGTTTAAAGGGGATATACGAGCAGTACTTC. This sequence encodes CASSLKGIYEQYF.

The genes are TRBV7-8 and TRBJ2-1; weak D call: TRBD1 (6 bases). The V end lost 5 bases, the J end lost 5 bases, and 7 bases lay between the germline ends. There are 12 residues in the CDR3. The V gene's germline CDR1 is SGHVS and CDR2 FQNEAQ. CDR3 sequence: CASSGGDNEQFF. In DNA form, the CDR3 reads TGTGCCAGCAGCGGGGGCGACAATGAGCAGTTCTTC.

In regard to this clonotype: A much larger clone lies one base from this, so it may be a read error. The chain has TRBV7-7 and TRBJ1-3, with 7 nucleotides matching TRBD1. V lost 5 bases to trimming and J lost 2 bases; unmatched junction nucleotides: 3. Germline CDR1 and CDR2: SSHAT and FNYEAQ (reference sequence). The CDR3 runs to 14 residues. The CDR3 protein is CASSAGQTGNTIYF. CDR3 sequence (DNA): TGTGCCAGCAGCGCGGGACAGACTGGAAACACCATATATTTT.

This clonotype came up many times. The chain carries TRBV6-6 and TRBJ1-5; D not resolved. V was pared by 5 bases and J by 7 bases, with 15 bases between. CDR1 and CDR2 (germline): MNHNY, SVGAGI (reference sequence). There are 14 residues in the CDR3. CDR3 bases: TGTGCCAGCAGTCCAGCGACCGTTGGGCAGCCCCAGCATTTT. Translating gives CASSPATVGQPQHF.

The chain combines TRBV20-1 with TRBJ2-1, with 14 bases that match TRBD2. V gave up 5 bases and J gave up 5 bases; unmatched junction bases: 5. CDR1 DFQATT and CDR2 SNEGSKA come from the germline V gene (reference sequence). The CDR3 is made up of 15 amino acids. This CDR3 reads CSAGRLAGGDNEQFF. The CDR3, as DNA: TGCAGTGCTGGGCGACTAGCGGGAGGGGACAATGAGCAGTTCTTC.

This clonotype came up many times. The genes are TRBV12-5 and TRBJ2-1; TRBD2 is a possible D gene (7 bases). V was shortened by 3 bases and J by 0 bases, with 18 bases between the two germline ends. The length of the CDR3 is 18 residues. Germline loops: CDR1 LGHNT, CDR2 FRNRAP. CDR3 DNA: TGTGCTAGTGGTTTTTGGGGGGGGGCCCCTGGCTCCTACAATGAGCAGTTCTTC. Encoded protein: CASGFWGGAPGSYNEQFF.

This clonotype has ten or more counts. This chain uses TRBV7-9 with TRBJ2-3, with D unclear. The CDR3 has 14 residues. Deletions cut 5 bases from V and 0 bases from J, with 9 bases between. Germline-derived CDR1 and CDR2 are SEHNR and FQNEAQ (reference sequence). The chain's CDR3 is CASSAPTSTDTQYF. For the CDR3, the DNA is TGTGCCAGCAGCGCCCCCACTAGCACAGATACGCAGTATTTT.